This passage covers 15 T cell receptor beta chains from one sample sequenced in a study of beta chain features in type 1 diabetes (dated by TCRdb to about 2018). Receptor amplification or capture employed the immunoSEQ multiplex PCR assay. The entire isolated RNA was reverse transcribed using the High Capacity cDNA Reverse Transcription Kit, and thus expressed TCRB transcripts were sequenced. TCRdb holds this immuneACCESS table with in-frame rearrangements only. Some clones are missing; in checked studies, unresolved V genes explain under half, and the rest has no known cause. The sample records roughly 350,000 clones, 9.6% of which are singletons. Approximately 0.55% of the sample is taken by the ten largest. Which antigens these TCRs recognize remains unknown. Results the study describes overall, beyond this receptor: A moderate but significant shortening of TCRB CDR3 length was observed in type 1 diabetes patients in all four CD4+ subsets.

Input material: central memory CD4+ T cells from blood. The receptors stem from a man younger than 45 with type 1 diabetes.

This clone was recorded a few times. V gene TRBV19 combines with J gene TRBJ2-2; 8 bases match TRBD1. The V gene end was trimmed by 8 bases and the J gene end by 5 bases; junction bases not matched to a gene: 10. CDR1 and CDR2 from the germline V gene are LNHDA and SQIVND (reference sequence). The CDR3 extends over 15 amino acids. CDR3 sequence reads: CASYSQGAETGELFF. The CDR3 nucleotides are TGTGCCAGTTATTCCCAGGGGGCTGAGACCGGGGAGCTGTTTTTT.

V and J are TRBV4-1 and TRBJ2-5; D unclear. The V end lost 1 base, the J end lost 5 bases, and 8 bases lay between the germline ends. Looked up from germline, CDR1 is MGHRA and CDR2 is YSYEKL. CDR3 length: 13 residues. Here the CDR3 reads CASSQVRSETQYF. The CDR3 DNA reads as TGCGCCAGCAGCCAAGTCAGAAGTGAGACCCAGTACTTC.

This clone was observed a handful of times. CDR3 DNA: TGTGCCAGCAGCCTGGGGCTAGCGAGCTCCTACGAGCAGTACTTC. Translated: CASSLGLASSYEQYF. The chain recombines TRBV4-2 with TRBJ2-7; perhaps TRBD2 as D (6 bases). V was trimmed by 4 bases and J by 0 bases, leaving 13 bases between them. The CDR3 spans 15 residues. CDR1 is LGHNA and CDR2 is YNFKEQ in the germline V gene.

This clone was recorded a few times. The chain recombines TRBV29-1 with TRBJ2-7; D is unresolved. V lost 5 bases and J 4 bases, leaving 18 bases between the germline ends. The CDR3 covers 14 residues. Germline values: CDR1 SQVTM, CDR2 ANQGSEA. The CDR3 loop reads CSVRLGPSVYEQYF. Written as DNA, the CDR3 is TGCAGCGTTCGGTTAGGGCCCTCGGTATACGAGCAGTACTTC.

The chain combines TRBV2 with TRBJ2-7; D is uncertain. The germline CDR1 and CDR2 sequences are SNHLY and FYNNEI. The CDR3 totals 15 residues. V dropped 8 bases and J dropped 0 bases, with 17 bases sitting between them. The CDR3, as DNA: TGTGCCAGCGCTCGGCGGTGGTTGAGCTCCTACGAGCAGTACTTC. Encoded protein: CASARRWLSSYEQYF.

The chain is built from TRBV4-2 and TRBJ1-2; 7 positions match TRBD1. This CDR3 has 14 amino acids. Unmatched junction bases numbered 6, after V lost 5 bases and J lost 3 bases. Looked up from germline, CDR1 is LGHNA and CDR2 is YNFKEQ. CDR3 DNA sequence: TGTGCCAGCAGCTTGGGACAGACCTACTATGGCTACACCTTC. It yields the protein CASSLGQTYYGYTF.

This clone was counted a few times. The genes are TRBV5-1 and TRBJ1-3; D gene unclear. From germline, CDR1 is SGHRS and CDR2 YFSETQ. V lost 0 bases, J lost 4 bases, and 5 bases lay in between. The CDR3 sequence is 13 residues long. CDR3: CASSLEYGNTIYF. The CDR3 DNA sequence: TGCGCCAGCAGCTTGGAGTACGGAAACACCATATATTTT.

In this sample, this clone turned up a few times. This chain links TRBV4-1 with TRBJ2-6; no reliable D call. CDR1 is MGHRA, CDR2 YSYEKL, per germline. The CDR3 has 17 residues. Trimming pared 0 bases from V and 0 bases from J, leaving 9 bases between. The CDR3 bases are TGCGCCAGCAGCCAAGATTGGGCGAGCTCTGGGGCCAACGTCCTGACTTTC. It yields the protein CASSQDWASSGANVLTF.

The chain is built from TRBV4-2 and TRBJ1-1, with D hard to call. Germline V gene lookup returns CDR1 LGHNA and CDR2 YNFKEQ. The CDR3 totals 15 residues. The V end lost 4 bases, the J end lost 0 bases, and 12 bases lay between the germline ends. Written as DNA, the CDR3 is TGTGCCAGCAGCCTAGGGTTGGGGATGAACACTGAAGCTTTCTTT. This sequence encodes CASSLGLGMNTEAFF.

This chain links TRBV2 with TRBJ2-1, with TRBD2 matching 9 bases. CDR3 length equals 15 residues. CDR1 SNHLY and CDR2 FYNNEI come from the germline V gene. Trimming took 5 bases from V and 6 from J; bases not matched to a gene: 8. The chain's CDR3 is CASSWLAGVVNEQFF. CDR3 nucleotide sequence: TGTGCCAGCAGTTGGTTAGCGGGGGTAGTCAATGAGCAGTTCTTC. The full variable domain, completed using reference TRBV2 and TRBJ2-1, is EPEVTQTPSHQVTQMGQEVILRCVPISNHLYFYWYRQILGQKVEFLVSFYNNEISEKSEIFDDQFSVERPDGSNFTLKIRSTKLEDSAMYFCASSWLAGVVNEQFFGPGTRLTVL.

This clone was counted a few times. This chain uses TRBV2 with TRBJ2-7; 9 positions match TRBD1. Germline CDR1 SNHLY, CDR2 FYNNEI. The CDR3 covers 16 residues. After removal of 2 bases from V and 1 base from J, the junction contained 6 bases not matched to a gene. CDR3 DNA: TGTGCCAGCAGTGAACTCACAGGGGGCTTTTCCTACGAGCAGTACTTC. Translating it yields CASSELTGGFSYEQYF.

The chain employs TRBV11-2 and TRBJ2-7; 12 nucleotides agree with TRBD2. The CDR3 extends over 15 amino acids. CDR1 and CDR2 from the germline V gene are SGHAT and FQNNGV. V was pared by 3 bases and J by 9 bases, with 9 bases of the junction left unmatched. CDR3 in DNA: TGTGCCAGCAGCTTCACCCGCGGACTAGCGGGACTGCAGTACTTC. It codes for CASSFTRGLAGLQYF.

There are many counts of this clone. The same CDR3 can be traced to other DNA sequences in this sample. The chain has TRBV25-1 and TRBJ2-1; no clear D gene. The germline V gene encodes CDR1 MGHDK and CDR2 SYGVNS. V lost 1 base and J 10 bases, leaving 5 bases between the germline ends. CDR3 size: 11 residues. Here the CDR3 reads CASSEWGEQFF. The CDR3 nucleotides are TGTGCCAGCAGTGAATGGGGAGAGCAGTTCTTC.

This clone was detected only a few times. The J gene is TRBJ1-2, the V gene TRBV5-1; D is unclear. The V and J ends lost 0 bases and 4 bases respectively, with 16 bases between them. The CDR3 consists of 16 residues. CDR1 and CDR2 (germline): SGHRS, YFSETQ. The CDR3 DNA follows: TGCGCCAGCAGCTTGGATTCGGGATCCTCGTTCTATGGCTACACCTTC. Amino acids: CASSLDSGSSFYGYTF.

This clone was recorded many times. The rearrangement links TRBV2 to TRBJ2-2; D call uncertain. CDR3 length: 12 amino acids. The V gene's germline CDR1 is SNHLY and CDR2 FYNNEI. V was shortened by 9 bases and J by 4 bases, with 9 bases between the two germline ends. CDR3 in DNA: TGTGCCAGTCGGAAGGGCACCGGGGAGCTGTTTTTT. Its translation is CASRKGTGELFF.